What follows are 18 T cell receptor beta chains derived from one specimen sequenced in a study of graft-versus-host responses after intestinal transplantation. The repertoire was sequenced with immunoSEQ multiplex PCR; TCRdb's copy has only in-frame clones and lacks some. The repertoire holds fewer than 75,000 clones, with approximately 90% as singletons. The material was PBMCs, obtained 26 days after transplant. The receptors were gathered from a human patient who received an intestinal transplant, so some T cells may come from the graft donor.

V is TRBV6-5 and J is TRBJ2-6; D is ambiguous. V was clipped by 10 bases and J by 2 bases, with 9 bases between them. The CDR3 has 13 residues. CDR1 is MNHEY and CDR2 is SVGAGI in the germline V gene. In DNA form, the CDR3 reads TGTGCCACCCGAGGTCCTGGGGCCAACGTCCTGACTTTC. Translated: CATRGPGANVLTF.

The CDR3 spells CASSYGTAEETQYF. The CDR3 DNA reads as TGTGCCAGCAGCTACGGGACAGCAGAAGAGACCCAGTACTTC. V and J are TRBV7-9 and TRBJ2-5; 7 nucleotides line up with TRBD1. This CDR3 is built from 14 residues. The ends lost 4 bases at V and 3 bases at J; junction bases unmatched: 5. CDR1 is SEHNR and CDR2 is FQNEAQ in the germline V gene (reference sequence).

This sequence joins TRBV7-2 and TRBJ2-1; a possible D gene is TRBD2 (5 bases). This CDR3 spans 18 amino acids. Germline V gene sequence: CDR1 SGHTA, CDR2 FQGNSA. Trimming stripped 2 bases from V and 2 bases from J, with 19 bases between. The CDR3: CASSLYPSTQITYNEQFF. CDR3 in DNA: TGTGCCAGCAGCTTATATCCTAGCACCCAGATCACCTACAATGAGCAGTTCTTC.

The V gene is TRBV5-1, the J gene TRBJ1-1; no reliable D call. This CDR3 has 16 amino acids. V lost 0 bases to trimming and J lost 3 bases, with 15 bases between them. Germline loops: CDR1 SGHRS, CDR2 YFSETQ. This CDR3 is CASSLAFRVEDTEAFF. CDR3 nucleotides: TGCGCCAGCAGCTTGGCCTTTAGGGTGGAGGACACTGAAGCTTTCTTT.

The chain couples TRBV9 to TRBJ1-6, with a possible D match to TRBD1 (5 bases). V gave up 4 bases and J gave up 5 bases, with 16 bases separating them. Germline values: CDR1 SGDLS, CDR2 YYNGEE. The CDR3 loop spans 16 amino acids. The CDR3 spells CASSTLPTENNSPLHF. Written as DNA, the CDR3 is TGTGCCAGCAGCACCCTCCCGACAGAAAATAATTCACCCCTCCACTTT.

V usage is TRBV6-6 and J usage is TRBJ2-3; 12 bases map to TRBD2. The trim removed 7 bases at V and 0 bases at J, leaving 5 bases unmatched. CDR1 and CDR2 (germline): MNHNY, SVGAGI (reference sequence). CDR3 size: 16 residues. In DNA form, the CDR3 reads TGTGCCAGCACCGACGGGACTAGCGGGAGCACAGATACGCAGTATTTT. The encoded protein is CASTDGTSGSTDTQYF.

The count of this clone is one. The CDR3 region is CATSRARRWNTEAFF. The CDR3 DNA reads TGTGCCACCAGCAGAGCTAGAAGGTGGAACACTGAAGCTTTCTTT. The gene calls are TRBV15 and TRBJ1-1; D is uncertain. This CDR3 spans 15 amino acids. Between the trimmed V and J ends, which lost 1 base and 1 base, there was a span of 10 bases. The germline CDR1 and CDR2 sequences are LNHNV and YYDKDF (reference sequence).

The CDR3 spells CASSLSTTGAEQYF. The CDR3 bases are TGTGCCAGCAGCTTGAGCACGACAGGGGCCGAGCAGTACTTC. J is TRBJ2-7 and V is TRBV5-4; 8 bases agree with TRBD1. CDR1 is SGHNT and CDR2 is YYREEE in the germline V gene (reference sequence). The CDR3 consists of 14 residues. V gave up 1 base and J gave up 6 bases; unmatched junction bases: 6. Looking up the rest from reference TRBV5-4 and TRBJ2-7 gives the full variable domain: ETGVTQSPTHLIKTRGQQVTLRCSSQSGHNTVSWYQQALGQGPQFIFQYYREEENGRGNFPPRFSGLQFPNYSSELNVNALELDDSALYLCASSLSTTGAEQYFGPGTRLTVT.

This clone is a singleton in its sample. V usage is TRBV5-6 and J usage is TRBJ2-3; no clear D gene. This CDR3 is 12 amino acids long. Trimming pared 1 base from V and 5 bases from J, leaving 5 bases between. Germline V gene lookup returns CDR1 SGHDT and CDR2 YYEEEE. CDR3 region: CASSLIVDTQYF. The CDR3 DNA is TGTGCCAGCAGCTTGATCGTAGATACGCAGTATTTT.

V gene TRBV7-2 combines with J gene TRBJ1-6; 10 bases align to TRBD1. V gave up 5 bases and J gave up 2 bases; unmatched junction bases: 6. The CDR3 spans 17 residues. Germline values: CDR1 SGHTA, CDR2 FQGNSA. The chain's CDR3 is CASSVGQGDAYNSPLHF. The CDR3 DNA follows: TGTGCCAGCAGCGTAGGACAGGGGGACGCCTATAATTCACCCCTCCACTTT. Using reference TRBV7-2 and TRBJ1-6 for the parts outside the CDR3, the full variable domain is GAGVSQSPSNKVTEKGKDVELRCDPISGHTALYWYRQSLGQGLEFLIYFQGNSAPDKSGLPSDRFSAERTGGSVSTLTIQRTQQEDSAVYLCASSVGQGDAYNSPLHFGNGTRLTVT.

Only a few counts were recorded for this clone. DNA of the CDR3: TGCGCCAGCAGCCAAGGGGTTGGGTGGGTTAGAGCGGATGGCTACACCTTC. Its protein is CASSQGVGWVRADGYTF. The gene calls are TRBV4-1 and TRBJ1-2, with D uncertain. This CDR3 comprises 17 residues. Germline-derived CDR1 and CDR2 are MGHRA and YSYEKL. Trimming took off 1 base at V and 6 bases at J, with 21 bases between the two ends.

The chain employs TRBV6-1 and TRBJ1-5; D gene ambiguous. Germline CDR1 and CDR2: MNHNS and SASEGT. The CDR3 runs 16 residues. The ends were cut back, 1 base at V and 0 bases at J, with 10 bases in the middle. CDR3 sequence reads: CASSEDLDYSNQPQHF. The CDR3 DNA reads TGTGCCAGCAGTGAAGATTTAGATTATAGCAATCAGCCCCAGCATTTT.

V is TRBV29-1 and J is TRBJ2-5; TRBD2 agrees at 7 bases. The germline gives CDR1 SQVTM, CDR2 ANQGSEA. Trimming removed 3 bases from V and 0 bases from J; junction bases left unmatched: 4. This CDR3 region has 14 residues. This CDR3 is CSVEGGTYQETQYF. CDR3 nucleotides: TGCAGCGTTGAGGGGGGGACTTACCAAGAGACCCAGTACTTC. The complete variable domain, with remaining parts taken from reference TRBV29-1 and TRBJ2-5, reads SAVISQKPSRDICQRGTSLTIQCQVDSQVTMMFWYRQQPGQSLTLIATANQGSEATYESGFVIDKFPISRPNLTFSTLTVSNMSPEDSSIYLCSVEGGTYQETQYFGPGTRLLVL.

The genes are TRBV6-1 and TRBJ2-3, with 14 bases matching TRBD2. The V gene's germline CDR1 is MNHNS and CDR2 SASEGT. Germline trimming cut 1 base from V and 4 bases from J; bases unmatched to any gene: 4. The CDR3 has 17 residues. CDR3 bases: TGTGCCAGCAGTGAAGAGGGGGGACTAGCGGGGGCAGATACGCAGTATTTT. Residues: CASSEEGGLAGADTQYF.

The CDR3 spells CASNSGSSHNEQFF. The CDR3 nucleotides read TGTGCCAGTAACAGCGGGAGTTCCCACAATGAGCAGTTCTTC. This chain links TRBV19 with TRBJ2-1, with TRBD2 matching 8 bases. The CDR3 spans 14 residues. With 7 bases clipped from V and 5 bases from J, the junction kept 7 bases outside the gene matches. Germline V gene data show CDR1 as LNHDA and CDR2 as SQIVND (reference sequence).

The genes are TRBV7-8 and TRBJ1-2; D ambiguous. V lost 1 base, J lost 3 bases, and 9 bases lay in between. The CDR3 length is 14 residues. Germline CDR1 SGHVS, CDR2 FQNEAQ. The DNA of the CDR3 is TGTGCCAGCAGCTTAGGGCCCGAGGACTATGGCTACACCTTC. Translated: CASSLGPEDYGYTF.

V gene TRBV5-1 combines with J gene TRBJ2-7, with a possible D match to TRBD1 (5 bases). CDR1 SGHRS and CDR2 YFSETQ come from the germline V gene. This CDR3 contains 14 residues. Deletions cut 2 bases from V and 4 bases from J, with 13 bases between. The CDR3 sequence is CASSFTQERYEQYF. CDR3 sequence (DNA): TGCGCCAGCAGCTTCACACAGGAAAGGTACGAGCAGTACTTC.

The V call is TRBV23-1, the J call TRBJ2-3; the D is unclear. Being an ORF, TRBV23-1 has a function that is uncertain. The V and J ends lost 1 base and 1 base respectively, with 6 bases between them. This CDR3 comprises 14 residues. CDR3 coding DNA: TGCGCCAGCAGTCAATGGGCATGCACAGATACGCAGTATTTT. Amino acids: CASSQWACTDTQYF.